This entry features one TCR beta chain sequence. The antigen this receptor binds is unknown. Base qualities are not at hand, and no much larger clone is one base apart. RNA was extracted using the RNeasy kit, and roughly 0.5 to 1 ug of the RNA was reverse transcribed with random hexamers. The immunoSEQ multiplex PCR assay, which covers 54 Vbeta and 13 Jbeta segments, was used to amplify TCR beta CDR3 regions. PCR amplification bias was corrected by using a synthetic template baseline for primer optimization and computational correction. In the source study's methods: Reads were annotated to V, D and J genes according to IMGT and were analyzed with immunoSEQ Analyzer, with only productive sequences retained. Clonality was calculated as one minus the Shannon entropy normalized by log2 of the number of productive unique sequences. For each patient and control, public and private clones were evaluated within the 100 most prevalent clones. A clone was defined as Susac-specific if it was absent from the healthy and MS cohorts, from around 960 published viral clones and from other ImmuneACCESS disease sequences. The public reads were reprocessed in TCRdb via fastp at Q25 and MiXCR, keeping in-frame beta chains. Rows merge per CDR3 protein into single entries with the most common DNA and genes. TCRdb's processing, not the study's, gives the V and J calls here. In all, the sample holds about 120,000 distinct CDR3 sequences, and 80% to 95% of those were seen once. The ten largest clones add up to 0.14% of the sample.

From cysteine to phenylalanine, the CDR3 is 12 amino acids long. The retained sequence is limited to the CDR3, 36 bases, with the frame set at the first base. Here V drops 4 bases and J drops 7 bases, and the junction holds 3 bases not matched to any gene. The germline V gene (reference sequence) provides CDR1 LGHDT and CDR2 YNNKEL. These data belong to a study of CD8 T cells in Susac syndrome (dated by TCRdb to the late 2010s). Regarding the research as a whole: Repertoire sequencing was used to test whether CD8+ T cell activation and differentiation in Susac syndrome was antigen driven.

Study-wide conclusions, independent of this receptor: The TCR sequencing and HLA analysis was acknowledged to have included a relatively small number of individuals.

Peripheral blood CD8+ and CD4+ T cells from healthy donors, Susac syndrome patients and multiple sclerosis patients were profiled using high-throughput TCR beta sequencing. The healthy donors served as controls matched for age and sex. CD8+ TEMRA cells were enriched by FACS, while bulk CD8+ and CD4+ T cells were purified by magnetic negative isolation. Blood was collected in EDTA tubes and processed within 24 hours, with PBMCs isolated through density gradient centrifugation. PBMCs intended for TCR sequencing were frozen in liquid nitrogen and were later thawed in a 37 degrees C water bath. Purity of sorted or isolated CD4+, CD8+ and CD8+ TEMRA cells was at least 90%.

The sequencing sample was made of CD4+ T cells from PBMCs. The clonotype was recovered from a human donor in good health. The chain was built from TRBV3-1 and TRBJ1-1; TRBD1 lines up with 7 middle nucleotides. The CDR3 protein sequence reads: CASSPGDSEAFF. The sequenced DNA: TGTGCCAGCAGCCCCGGGGACAGTGAAGCTTTCTTT. With all but the CDR3 taken from the reference TRBV3-1 and TRBJ1-1 genes, the full variable domain is: DTAVSQTPKYLVTQMGNDKSIKCEQNLGHDTMYWYKQDSKKFLKIMFSYNNKELIINETVPNRFSPKSPDKAHLNLHINSLELGDSAVYFCASSPGDSEAFFGQGTRLTVV.